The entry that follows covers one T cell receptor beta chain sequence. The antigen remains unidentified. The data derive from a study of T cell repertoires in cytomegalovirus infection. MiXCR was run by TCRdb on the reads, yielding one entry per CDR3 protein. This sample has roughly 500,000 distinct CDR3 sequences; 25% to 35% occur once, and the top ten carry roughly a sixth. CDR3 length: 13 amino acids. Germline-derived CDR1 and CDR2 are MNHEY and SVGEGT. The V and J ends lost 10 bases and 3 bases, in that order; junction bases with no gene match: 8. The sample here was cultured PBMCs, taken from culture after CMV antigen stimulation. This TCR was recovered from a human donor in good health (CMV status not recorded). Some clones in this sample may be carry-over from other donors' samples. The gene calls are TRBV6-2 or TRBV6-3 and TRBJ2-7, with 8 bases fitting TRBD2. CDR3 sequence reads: CATQVSGGYEQYF. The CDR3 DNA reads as TGTGCCACCCAAGTGAGCGGGGGCTACGAGCAGTACTTC.